Below are 16 T cell receptor beta chains sequenced from a single sample in a study of cytomegalovirus exposure and HLA in healthy donors (dated by TCRdb to about 2017). To prepare the library, the immunoSEQ multiplex PCR assay was applied. For the multiplex PCR, a mixture combining 60 forward primers for TCR Vbeta segments and 13 reverse primers for TCR Jbeta segments was used. This immuneACCESS table, as held by TCRdb, lists in-frame sequences with V and J called but not all clones. Of the missing ones, under half trace to an unresolved V gene in checked studies; the others have no known cause. The sample table records some 110,000 clones; around 74% of these occur just once. The top ten hold around 4.2% of the sample. Sequenced sample: PBMCs. These receptors came from a woman in her 50s in good health and CMV-seropositive.

The J gene is TRBJ2-1, the V gene TRBV7-9; 8 nucleotides agree with TRBD2. V was clipped by 0 bases and J by 5 bases; unmatched bases: 9. CDR1 and CDR2 from the germline V gene are SEHNR and FQNEAQ (reference sequence). This CDR3 comprises 17 residues. DNA for the CDR3: TGTGCCAGCAGCTTAGCCCTAGGGGCGGGGGGAAACAATGAGCAGTTCTTC. Residues: CASSLALGAGGNNEQFF.

The gene calls are TRBV7-6 and TRBJ1-3, with D possibly being TRBD1 (5 bases). The CDR3 runs 16 residues. Germline values: CDR1 SGHVS, CDR2 FNYEAQ. Trimming cost V 1 base and J 1 base, with 11 bases left between them. The CDR3 protein is CASSLGQGLSGNTIYF. The DNA for the CDR3 is TGTGCCAGCAGCTTAGGGCAGGGACTTTCTGGAAACACCATATATTTT.

The chain has TRBV5-1 and TRBJ2-3; 8 bases align to TRBD2. Germline-derived CDR1 and CDR2 are SGHRS and YFSETQ. The CDR3 covers 16 residues. The V and J ends lost 3 bases and 0 bases, in that order; junction bases with no gene match: 6. As DNA, the CDR3 is TGCGCCAGCAGCTCCTTAGCGGGGAGCAGCACAGATACGCAGTATTTT. This translates into CASSSLAGSSTDTQYF.

V gene TRBV29-1 combines with J gene TRBJ1-1; 10 positions agree with TRBD1. CDR3 length: 13 residues. CDR1 is SQVTM, CDR2 ANQGSEA, per germline. J lost 5 bases, V lost 6 bases, and 6 bases had no gene match. CDR3 amino acids: CSVDRGRGTEAFF. For the CDR3, the DNA is TGCAGCGTGGACAGGGGGAGAGGGACTGAAGCTTTCTTT.

This chain connects TRBV29-1 to TRBJ2-5; D uncertain. The V and J ends lost 5 bases and 7 bases respectively, with 8 bases between them. CDR1 is SQVTM and CDR2 is ANQGSEA in the germline V gene. CDR3 length: 10 residues. The chain's CDR3 is CSVLERTQYF. The DNA for the CDR3 is TGCAGCGTTTTGGAGAGGACCCAGTACTTC.

The gene calls are TRBV7-9 and TRBJ1-4; D may be TRBD1 (5 bases). The CDR3 loop spans 15 amino acids. Germline assignment: CDR1 SEHNR and CDR2 FQNEAQ (reference sequence). Trimming took off 8 bases at V and 0 bases at J, with 13 bases between the two ends. CDR3 protein: CASRGLGATNEKLFF. Written as DNA, the CDR3 is TGTGCCAGCCGAGGTCTAGGGGCAACTAATGAAAAACTGTTTTTT.

This chain connects TRBV5-4 to TRBJ2-3; 9 bases are a match to TRBD2. This CDR3 spans 16 amino acids. J was trimmed by 3 bases and V by 6 bases; bases with no gene match: 11. Germline CDR1 reads SGHNT; CDR2 reads YYREEE (reference sequence). The CDR3 bases are TGTGCCAGCACCCTTCGCCTAGCGGGGAGTACAGATACGCAGTATTTT. Translation: CASTLRLAGSTDTQYF. Looking up the rest from reference TRBV5-4 and TRBJ2-3 gives the full variable domain: ETGVTQSPTHLIKTRGQQVTLRCSSQSGHNTVSWYQQALGQGPQFIFQYYREEENGRGNFPPRFSGLQFPNYSSELNVNALELDDSALYLCASTLRLAGSTDTQYFGPGTRLTVL.

This chain links TRBV19 with TRBJ1-6; maybe TRBD1 (5 bases). The CDR3 length is 17 residues. CDR1 is LNHDA, CDR2 SQIVND, per germline (reference sequence). V lost 3 bases and J lost 4, with 16 bases in between. Here the CDR3 reads CASSMPQGGAYNSPLHF. The CDR3 bases are TGTGCCAGTAGTATGCCGCAGGGAGGGGCTTATAATTCACCCCTCCACTTT.

This clone turned up a few times. The junction differs from germline at one of its ends, possibly a read error. The chain carries TRBV5-5 and TRBJ2-3; D is perhaps TRBD2 (5 bases). The CDR3 runs to 17 residues. The germline V gene encodes CDR1 SGHKS and CDR2 YYEKEE (reference sequence). This CDR3 reads CASSQEGYVRGTDTQYF. In DNA form, the CDR3 reads TGCGCCAGCAGCCAAGAGGGATATGTACGGGGCACAGATACGCAGTATTTT.

The CDR3 DNA follows: TGTGCCAGCCACGGGACAGGGAGACAGACCCAGTACTTC. The encoded protein is CASHGTGRQTQYF. The chain couples TRBV6-6 to TRBJ2-5, with 9 bases aligning to TRBD1. Trimming cost V 8 bases and J 6 bases; bases outside gene matches: 7. The CDR3 has 13 residues. Germline values: CDR1 MNHNY, CDR2 SVGAGI (reference sequence).

The chain recombines TRBV19 with TRBJ1-2; D is uncertain. Germline CDR1 LNHDA, CDR2 SQIVND (reference sequence). The V end was cut by 3 bases, the J end by 8 bases, with 13 bases between. The CDR3 is 13 residues long. The CDR3: CASSISTVDGYTF. The CDR3 DNA is TGTGCCAGTAGTATCTCAACAGTCGACGGCTACACCTTC.

The V call is TRBV28, the J call TRBJ1-1, with 7 nucleotides matching TRBD1. Per the germline V gene, CDR1 is MDHEN and CDR2 is SYDVKM. V trimming: 7 bases; J trimming: 1 base; junction bases outside the gene matches: 18. The length of the CDR3 is 18 residues. The CDR3 region is CASTPSPGQRNTNTEAFF. CDR3 bases: TGTGCCAGCACCCCCTCACCGGGACAGCGGAATACGAACACTGAAGCTTTCTTT.

The rearrangement uses TRBV19 and TRBJ1-6, with D perhaps matching TRBD1 (5 bases). Trimming cost V 7 bases and J 1 base, with 17 bases left between them. CDR3 length: 17 residues. CDR1 is LNHDA, CDR2 SQIVND, per germline (reference sequence). The CDR3 protein is CASNLTGVRSYNSPLHF. The CDR3 DNA reads as TGTGCCAGTAATTTAACAGGCGTAAGGTCCTATAATTCACCCCTCCACTTT. Based on the CDR3 plus reference TRBV19 and TRBJ1-6, the full variable domain is DGGITQSPKYLFRKEGQNVTLSCEQNLNHDAMYWYRQDPGQGLRLIYYSQIVNDFQKGDIAEGYSVSREKKESFPLTVTSAQKNPTAFYLCASNLTGVRSYNSPLHFGNGTRLTVT.

This clone has ten or more counts. The rearrangement uses TRBV7-8 and TRBJ1-1; TRBD1 matches 7 bases. Germline lookup yields CDR1 SGHVS and CDR2 FQNEAQ. CDR3 length equals 14 residues. With 7 bases clipped from V and 11 bases from J, the junction kept 16 bases outside the gene matches. The CDR3 nucleotides read TGTGCCAGCACCGACTTCGGGGCAGGCAGGGGGGCTTTCTTT. This gives the protein CASTDFGAGRGAFF.

The chain uses TRBV7-2 and TRBJ2-3; 8 bases align to TRBD2. With V trimmed by 1 base and J by 2 bases, 5 bases remained unmatched. Germline V CDR1 and CDR2: SGHTA, FQGNSA. The CDR3 consists of 16 residues. The CDR3 DNA reads TGTGCCAGCAGCTTAGAGGGTAGCGGGGTCACAGATACGCAGTATTTT. Encoded protein: CASSLEGSGVTDTQYF.

The chain links TRBV28 to TRBJ2-3, with no clear D. Germline lookup yields CDR1 MDHEN and CDR2 SYDVKM. The CDR3 spans 13 residues. The V end was cut by 4 bases, the J end by 4 bases, with 9 bases between. The CDR3: CASSSAQADTQYF. Written as DNA, the CDR3 is TGTGCCAGCAGTTCCGCTCAGGCAGATACGCAGTATTTT.